This T cell receptor beta chain was recovered during a study of blood T cell repertoires in COVID-19. Study overall: Samples representing acute and convalescent COVID-19 were sourced from the United States, Italy and Spain. Sources were T cells, B-cell-depleted T cells, or PBMCs; the material itself was cDNA or gDNA.

Germline V gene lookup returns CDR1 KGHSH and CDR2 LQKENI. V shed 4 bases and J 4 bases; nucleotides not matched to a gene: 6. This CDR3 comprises 15 residues. As handled by the study authors: Estimation of nucleated cell counts relied on the amplification of reference gene primers. Profiling relied on immunoSEQ multiplex PCR, and the TCRdb table lists in-frame clones only, not all of them. That table furnishes V, J and clone size, whereas the DNA furnished D and trimming. The sample consists of some 150,000 clones, 75% to 90% of them appearing once. V is TRBV18 and J is TRBJ1-2; 10 bases are shared with TRBD1. Sequencing was carried out using peripheral blood. The clonotype was recovered from a woman in her sixties or seventies with active COVID-19. This chain's CDR3 is CASSLRTGGGYGYTF. CDR3 coding DNA: TGTGCCAGCTCACTTCGGACAGGGGGAGGCTATGGCTACACCTTC.